This paragraph reports one TCR beta chain. Recent vaccinations or acute infections were absent in the healthy HIV-negative adult donors. A split of CD4+ cells into CD45RA+ naive and CD45RA-negative memory subsets was performed. The data stem from a study of shared clonotypes between healthy human individuals. Study as a whole: The composition of the donors was a couple of women and a few men aged 18 to 49.

Trimming cost V 5 bases and J 7 bases, with 12 bases left between them. The CDR3 length is 12 residues. Germline loops: CDR1 SGHTA, CDR2 FQGNSA. Genomic DNA of every subset was divided equally among multiple immunoSEQ plates. TCRdb's table, derived via immunoSEQ multiplex PCR, lists solely in-frame clones and lacks some. The table lists about 1.5 million clones, roughly 98% of them singletons. The V gene is TRBV7-2, the J gene TRBJ2-7; the D is unclear. Sequencing was performed on naive CD4+ T cells sorted from blood. Regarding subset: CD45RA+ positively selected. This receptor was identified in a man younger than 40 in good health. CDR3 residues: CASSPPQAEQYF. The DNA of the CDR3 is TGTGCCAGCAGCCCGCCTCAGGCTGAGCAGTACTTC.